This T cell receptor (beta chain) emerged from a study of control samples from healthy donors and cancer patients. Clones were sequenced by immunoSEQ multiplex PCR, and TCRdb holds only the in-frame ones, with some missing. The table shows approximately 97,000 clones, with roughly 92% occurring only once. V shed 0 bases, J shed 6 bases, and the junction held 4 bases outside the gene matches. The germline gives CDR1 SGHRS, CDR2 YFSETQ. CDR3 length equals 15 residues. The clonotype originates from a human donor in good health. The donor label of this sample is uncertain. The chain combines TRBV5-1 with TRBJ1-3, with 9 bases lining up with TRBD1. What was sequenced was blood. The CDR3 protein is CASSLEGQGTNTIYF. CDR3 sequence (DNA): TGCGCCAGCAGCTTGGAGGGACAGGGTACAAACACCATATATTTT. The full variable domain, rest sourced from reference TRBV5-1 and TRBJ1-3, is KAGVTQTPRYLIKTRGQQVTLSCSPISGHRSVSWYQQTPGQGLQFLFEYFSETQRNKGNFPGRFSGRQFSNSRSEMNVSTLELGDSALYLCASSLEGQGTNTIYFGEGSWLTVV.